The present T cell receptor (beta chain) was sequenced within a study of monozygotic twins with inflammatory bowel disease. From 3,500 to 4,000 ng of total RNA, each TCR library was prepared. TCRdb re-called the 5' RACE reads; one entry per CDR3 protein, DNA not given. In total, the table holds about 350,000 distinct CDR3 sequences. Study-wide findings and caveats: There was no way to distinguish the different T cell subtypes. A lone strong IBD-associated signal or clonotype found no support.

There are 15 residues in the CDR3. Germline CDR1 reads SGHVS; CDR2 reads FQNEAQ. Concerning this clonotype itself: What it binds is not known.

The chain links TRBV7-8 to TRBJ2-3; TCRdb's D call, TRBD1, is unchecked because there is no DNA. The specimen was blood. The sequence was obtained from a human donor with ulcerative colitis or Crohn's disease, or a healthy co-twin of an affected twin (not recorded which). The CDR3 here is CASSWDRVSTDTQYF.